The source of this T cell receptor (beta chain) is a study of control samples from healthy donors and cancer patients (dated by TCRdb to 2020 to 2022). The library was obtained by the immunoSEQ multiplex PCR assay. The immuneACCESS repertoire file appears here via TCRdb, limited to in-frame rearrangements. These files lack a portion of the clones; in checked studies, under half of the deficit traces to unresolved V genes, and the cause of the others is not known. A total of 150,000 to 200,000 clones appear in this sample, 88% of them only once. Together, the top ten hold 1.5% to 2% of the sample. About this clone itself: Its antigen has not been determined. It has no much larger one-base neighbor in the sample; base qualities were not kept.

The germline ends are 9 bases apart after V is trimmed by 0 bases and J by 3 bases. From the germline V gene, CDR1 is SGHVS and CDR2 is FNYEAQ. The CDR3 contains 14 residues, cysteine and phenylalanine counted. Solely the CDR3 DNA is kept, with 42 bases framed from the first base. The sequenced sample consisted of blood. The chain uses TRBV7-6 and TRBJ2-7; the D region possibly corresponds to TRBD2 (6 bases align). The TCR sequence derives from a man younger than 30 in good health. The CDR3 region has the sequence CASSLALGGYEQYF. The bases read TGTGCCAGCAGCTTAGCGCTGGGGGGCTACGAGCAGTACTTC.